This T cell receptor (beta chain) came from a study of T cells after yellow fever vaccination. Study results and limitations: A small proportion of clonotypes was detected in both the CD4 and CD8 compartments. One caveat is that FACS-sorted repertoires could contain abundant clonotypes contaminating from the bulk population. Post-booster samples contained most primary-vaccination clones (nearly 98% CD4, about 87% CD8).

From germline, CDR1 is SNHLY and CDR2 FYNNEI. J gave up 5 bases and V 3 bases, and 6 bases lay outside the gene matches. The CDR3 is 15 amino acids. Synthesis of TCR cDNA relied on 5'RACE template switching, which attached a universal primer site and UMIs. From the 5' RACE reads, TCRdb called clonotypes with MiXCR, one entry per CDR3 protein. The repertoire includes 250,000 to 400,000 distinct CDR3 sequences, roughly 3.9% of them detected once, and 20% to 25% sits in the top ten. This clonotype was seen a handful of times. As yet, its antigen is unknown. Sequenced material: PBMCs, taken 5 days after the yellow fever booster vaccination. This sequence joins TRBV2 and TRBJ1-1; 10 positions match TRBD1. The sequence was obtained from a young man who received the YFV17D yellow fever vaccine. The CDR3 region is CASSEGQGSWTEAFF. The CDR3 DNA reads TGTGCCAGCAGTGAGGGACAGGGGTCGTGGACTGAAGCTTTCTTT.